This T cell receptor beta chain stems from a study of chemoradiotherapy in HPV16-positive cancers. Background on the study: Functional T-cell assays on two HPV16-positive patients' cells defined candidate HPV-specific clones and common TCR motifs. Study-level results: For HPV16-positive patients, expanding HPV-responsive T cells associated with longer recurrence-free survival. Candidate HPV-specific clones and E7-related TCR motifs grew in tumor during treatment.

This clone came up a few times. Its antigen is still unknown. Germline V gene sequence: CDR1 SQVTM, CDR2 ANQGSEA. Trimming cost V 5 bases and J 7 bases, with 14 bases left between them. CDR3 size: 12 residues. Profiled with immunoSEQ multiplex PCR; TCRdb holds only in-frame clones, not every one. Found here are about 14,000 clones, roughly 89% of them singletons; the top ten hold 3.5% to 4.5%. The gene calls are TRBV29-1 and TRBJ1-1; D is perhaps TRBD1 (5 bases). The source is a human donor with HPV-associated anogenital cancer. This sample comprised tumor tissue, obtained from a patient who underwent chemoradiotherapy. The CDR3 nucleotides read TGCAGCGTTAGAACAGGCCTACTTGAAGCTTTCTTT. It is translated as CSVRTGLLEAFF.